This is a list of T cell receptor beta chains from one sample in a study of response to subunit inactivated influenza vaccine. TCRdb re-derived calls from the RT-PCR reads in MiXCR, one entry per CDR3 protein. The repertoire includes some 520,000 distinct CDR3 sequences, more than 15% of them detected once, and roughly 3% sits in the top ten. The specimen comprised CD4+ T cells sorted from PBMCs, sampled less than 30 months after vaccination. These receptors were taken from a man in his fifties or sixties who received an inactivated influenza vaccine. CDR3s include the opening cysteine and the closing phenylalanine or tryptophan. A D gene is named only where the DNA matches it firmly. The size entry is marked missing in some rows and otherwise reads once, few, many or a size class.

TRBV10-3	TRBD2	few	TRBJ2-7	CAVSGTSGYEQYF	TGTGCCGTATCCGGGACTAGCGGCTACGAGCAGTACTTC
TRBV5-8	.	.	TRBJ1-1	CASSSLDGRMNTEAFF	TGTGCCAGCAGCTCTTTGGACGGTCGCATGAACACTGAAGCTTTCTTT
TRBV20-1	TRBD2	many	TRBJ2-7	CSATGTSAYEQYF	TGCAGTGCGACCGGGACTAGCGCATACGAGCAGTACTTC
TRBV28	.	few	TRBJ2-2	CASSLVSRELFF	TGTGCCAGCAGTTTGGTCAGCCGGGAGCTGTTTTTT
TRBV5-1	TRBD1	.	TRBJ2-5	CASSQAGTGWRETQYF	TGCGCCAGCAGCCAAGCCGGGACAGGGTGGAGGGAGACCCAGTACTTC
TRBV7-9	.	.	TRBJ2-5	CASSFLLDQETQYF	TGTGCCAGCAGCTTTCTATTGGATCAAGAGACCCAGTACTTC
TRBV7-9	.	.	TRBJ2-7	CASSNTGIEQYF	TGTGCCAGCAGCAATACAGGGATCGAGCAGTACTTC
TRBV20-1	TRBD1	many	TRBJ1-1	CSARDPLGQGAYNTEAFF	TGCAGTGCTAGAGACCCTCTTGGACAGGGGGCTTATAACACTGAAGCTTTCTTT
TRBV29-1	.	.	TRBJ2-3	CSGAPTSATDTQYF	TGCAGCGGTGCTCCGACTAGTGCCACAGATACGCAGTATTTT
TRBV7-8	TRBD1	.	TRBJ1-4	CASSLGGGPTNEKLFF	TGTGCCAGCAGCTTAGGAGGGGGCCCGACTAATGAAAAACTGTTTTTT
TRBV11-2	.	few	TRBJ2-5	CASRQDLRAQYF	TGTGCCAGCAGGCAGGACCTTAGGGCCCAGTACTTC
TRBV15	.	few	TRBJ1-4	CATSRDLGTGFF	TGTGCCACCAGCAGAGATTTGGGAACTGGTTTTTTT
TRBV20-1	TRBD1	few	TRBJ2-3	CSASGTGGTDTQYF	TGCAGTGCTAGCGGGACAGGGGGCACAGATACGCAGTATTTT
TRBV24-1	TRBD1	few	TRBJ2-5	CATSDTTGYSETQYF	TGTGCCACCAGTGATACGACAGGGTACAGCGAGACCCAGTACTTC
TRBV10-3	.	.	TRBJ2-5	CAMGGGFEETQYF	TGTGCCATGGGTGGGGGGTTTGAGGAGACCCAGTACTTC
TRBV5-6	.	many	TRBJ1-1	CASSRSNEAFF	TGTGCCAGCAGCCGGAGTAATGAAGCTTTCTTT
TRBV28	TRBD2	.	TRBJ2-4	CASSLGGDIQYF	TGTGCCAGCAGCCTTGGGGGGGACATTCAGTACTTC
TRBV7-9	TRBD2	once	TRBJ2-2	CASSLQTSTRGELFF	TGTGCCAGCAGCTTACAGACTAGCACTCGCGGGGAGCTGTTTTTT
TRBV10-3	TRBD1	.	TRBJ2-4	CAISATGAGAKNIQYF	TGTGCCATCAGTGCGACAGGGGCGGGAGCCAAAAACATTCAGTACTTC
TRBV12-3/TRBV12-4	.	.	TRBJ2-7	CASSLDAGFYEQYF	TGTGCCAGCAGTTTAGACGCGGGTTTCTACGAGCAGTACTTC
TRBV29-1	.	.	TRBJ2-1	CSVEDKVEQFF	TGCAGCGTTGAAGATAAAGTTGAGCAGTTCTTC
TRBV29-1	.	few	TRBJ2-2	CSVGILNTGELFF	TGCAGCGTTGGGATCTTGAACACCGGGGAGCTGTTTTTT
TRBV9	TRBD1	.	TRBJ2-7	CASSVRQQGKVSYEQYF	TGTGCCAGCAGCGTGAGACAACAGGGGAAGGTCTCCTACGAGCAGTACTTC
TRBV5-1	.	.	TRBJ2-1	CASSATRNEQFF	TGCGCCAGCAGCGCTACTAGGAATGAGCAGTTCTTC
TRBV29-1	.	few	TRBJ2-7	CSVAYSSKSSYEQYF	TGCAGCGTTGCATACTCTAGCAAGAGCTCCTACGAGCAGTACTTC
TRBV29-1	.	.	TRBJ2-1	CSVERRRDSYNEQFF	TGCAGCGTTGAAAGACGGCGGGACTCCTACAATGAGCAGTTCTTC
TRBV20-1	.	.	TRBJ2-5	CSATDSLGRGAQYF	TGCAGTGCGACGGACAGTTTGGGTCGGGGGGCCCAGTACTTC
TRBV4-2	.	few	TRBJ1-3	CASSQKGPGNTIYF	TGTGCCAGCAGCCAAAAGGGCCCTGGAAACACCATATATTTT
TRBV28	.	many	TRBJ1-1	CASNRGGGPEAFF	TGTGCCAGCAACCGCGGGGGGGGCCCTGAAGCTTTCTTT
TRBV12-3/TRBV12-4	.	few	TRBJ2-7	CASSFGTPAGEQYF	TGTGCCAGCAGTTTTGGGACCCCGGCCGGCGAGCAGTACTTC
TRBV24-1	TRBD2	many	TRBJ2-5	CATSDGLLAGAQETQYF	TGTGCCACCAGTGACGGGCTACTAGCGGGCGCTCAAGAGACCCAGTACTTC
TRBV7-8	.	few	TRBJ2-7	CATNRRWGSDYEQYF	TGTGCCACCAACCGAAGATGGGGGTCCGACTACGAGCAGTACTTC
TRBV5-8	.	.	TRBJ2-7	CASSPPPVYEQYF	TGTGCCAGCAGCCCCCCGCCGGTCTACGAGCAGTACTTC
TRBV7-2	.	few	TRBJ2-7	CASSPNRDTTYEQYF	TGTGCCAGCAGCCCCAACCGGGACACCACCTACGAGCAGTACTTC
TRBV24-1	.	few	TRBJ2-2	CATSGRARGTGELFF	TGTGCCACCAGTGGACGCGCCCGGGGAACCGGGGAGCTGTTTTTT
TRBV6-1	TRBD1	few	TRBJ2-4	CASSTQGWDIQYF	TGTGCCAGCAGTACACAGGGGTGGGACATTCAGTACTTC
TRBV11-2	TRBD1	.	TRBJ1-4	CASSTDRGKNEKLFF	TGTGCCAGCAGCACGGACAGGGGGAAAAATGAAAAACTGTTTTTT
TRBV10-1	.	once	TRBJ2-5	CASSDITGRQETQYF	TGCGCCAGCAGTGATATTACAGGGCGTCAAGAGACCCAGTACTTC
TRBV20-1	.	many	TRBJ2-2	CSARAGNTGELFF	TGCAGTGCTAGAGCGGGGAACACCGGGGAGCTGTTTTTT
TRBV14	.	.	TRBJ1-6	CASSRRQEDSPLHF	TGTGCCAGCAGCCGCCGACAAGAGGACTCACCCCTCCACTTT
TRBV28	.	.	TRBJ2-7	CASSYSLSYEQYF	TGTGCCAGCAGCTACAGCTTATCCTACGAGCAGTACTTC
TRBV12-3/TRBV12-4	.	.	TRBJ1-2	CASSLLRGYGYTF	TGTGCCAGCAGTTTACTCCGGGGCTATGGCTACACCTTC
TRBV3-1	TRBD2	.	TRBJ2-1	CASSQAGLAGTGGEQFF	TGTGCCAGCAGCCAAGCGGGACTAGCGGGAACAGGAGGTGAGCAGTTCTTC
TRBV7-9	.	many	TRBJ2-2	CASSHTRGINTGELFF	TGTGCCAGCAGCCATACCAGGGGAATTAACACCGGGGAGCTGTTTTTT
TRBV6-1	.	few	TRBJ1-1	CASSEWPGEAFF	TGTGCCAGCAGTGAATGGCCAGGTGAAGCTTTCTTT
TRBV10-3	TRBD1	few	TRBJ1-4	CAISEGQASLFF	TGTGCCATCAGCGAAGGACAGGCATCACTGTTTTTT
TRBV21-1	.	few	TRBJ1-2	CASSKVLGGSHRYTF	TGTGCCAGCAGCAAAGTACTGGGGGGATCTCATCGCTACACCTTC
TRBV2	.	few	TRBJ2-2	CASSWRSIGTGELFF	TGTGCCAGCAGCTGGCGGTCTATTGGCACCGGGGAGCTGTTTTTT
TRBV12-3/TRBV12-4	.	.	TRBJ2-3	CASSPELRGGLHITDTQYF	TGTGCCAGCAGCCCCGAGCTGAGGGGGGGGCTTCATATCACAGATACGCAGTATTTT
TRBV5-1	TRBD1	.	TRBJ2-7	CASSGGQVGEQYF	TGCGCCAGCAGCGGGGGACAGGTGGGCGAGCAGTACTTC
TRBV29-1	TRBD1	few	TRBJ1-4	CSVTGQGATNEKLFF	TGCAGCGTTACCGGACAGGGAGCAACTAATGAAAAACTGTTTTTT
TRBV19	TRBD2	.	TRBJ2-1	CASSTGTRSLTAMVGNEQFF	TGTGCCAGTAGTACGGGGACTAGGAGCTTAACGGCAATGGTGGGGAATGAGCAGTTCTTC
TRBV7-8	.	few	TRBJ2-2	CASSLAGSRTGELFF	TGTGCCAGCAGCTTGGCGGGGAGTCGCACCGGGGAGCTGTTTTTT